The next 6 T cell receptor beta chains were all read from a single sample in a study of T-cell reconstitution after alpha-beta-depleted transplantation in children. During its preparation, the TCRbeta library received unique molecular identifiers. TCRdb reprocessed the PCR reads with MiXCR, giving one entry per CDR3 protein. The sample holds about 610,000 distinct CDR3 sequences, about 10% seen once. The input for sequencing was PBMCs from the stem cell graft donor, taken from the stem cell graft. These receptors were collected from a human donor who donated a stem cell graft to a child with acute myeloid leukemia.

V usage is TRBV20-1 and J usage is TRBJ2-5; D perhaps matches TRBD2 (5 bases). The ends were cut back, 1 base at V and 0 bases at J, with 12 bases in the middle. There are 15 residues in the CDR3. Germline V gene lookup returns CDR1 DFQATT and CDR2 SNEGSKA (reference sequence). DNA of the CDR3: TGCAGTGCTAGAGTCGCGGGCGTTTACCAAGAGACCCAGTACTTC. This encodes CSARVAGVYQETQYF.

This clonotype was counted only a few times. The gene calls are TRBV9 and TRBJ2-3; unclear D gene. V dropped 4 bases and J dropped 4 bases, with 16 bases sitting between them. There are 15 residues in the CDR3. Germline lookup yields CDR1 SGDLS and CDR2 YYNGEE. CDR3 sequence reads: CASSPVVGNADTQYF. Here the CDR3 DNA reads TGTGCCAGCAGCCCAGTTGTGGGAAATGCAGATACGCAGTATTTT.

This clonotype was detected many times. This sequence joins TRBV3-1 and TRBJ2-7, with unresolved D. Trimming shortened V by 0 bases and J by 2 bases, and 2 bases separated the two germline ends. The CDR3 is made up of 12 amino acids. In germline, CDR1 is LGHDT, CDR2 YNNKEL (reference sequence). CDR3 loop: CASSQEAYEQYF. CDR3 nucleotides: TGTGCCAGCAGCCAAGAGGCCTACGAGCAGTACTTC.

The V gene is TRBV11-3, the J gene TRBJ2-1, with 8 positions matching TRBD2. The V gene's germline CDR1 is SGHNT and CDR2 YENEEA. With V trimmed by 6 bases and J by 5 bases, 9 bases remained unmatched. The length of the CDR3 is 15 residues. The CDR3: CASSSSGSVNNEQFF. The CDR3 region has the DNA TGTGCCAGCAGTTCAAGCGGGAGCGTCAACAATGAGCAGTTCTTC.

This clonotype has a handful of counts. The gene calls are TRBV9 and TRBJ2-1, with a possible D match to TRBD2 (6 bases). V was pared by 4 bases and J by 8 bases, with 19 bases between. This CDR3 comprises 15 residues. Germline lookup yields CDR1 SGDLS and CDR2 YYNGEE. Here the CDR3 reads CASSPLAVSAHEQFF. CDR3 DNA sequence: TGTGCCAGCAGCCCTTTAGCGGTCTCGGCCCATGAGCAGTTCTTC.

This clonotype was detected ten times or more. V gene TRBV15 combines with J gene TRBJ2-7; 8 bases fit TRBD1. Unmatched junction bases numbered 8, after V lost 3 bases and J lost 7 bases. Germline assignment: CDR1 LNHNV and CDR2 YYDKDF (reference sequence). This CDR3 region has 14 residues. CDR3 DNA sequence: TGTGCCACCAGCAGTTGGACAGGGTCGGGTGAGCAGTACTTC. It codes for CATSSWTGSGEQYF.